This T cell receptor beta chain was sequenced in a study of neurological immune-mediated disorders. Germline V gene sequence: CDR1 ENHRY, CDR2 SYGVKD. There are 13 residues in the CDR3. V dropped 4 bases and J dropped 7; count of bases not matched to a gene: 6. cDNA synthesis was performed by 5'RACE with 10-nucleotide random UMIs. TCRdb redid the calling of the 5' RACE reads with MiXCR, one entry per CDR3 protein. The repertoire holds roughly 52,000 distinct CDR3 sequences, under 4.5% seen once, with about 1.9% in the top ten. Ten or more counts support this clonotype. The chain couples TRBV10-3 to TRBJ1-1; 7 positions match TRBD1. The specimen sequenced was CD4+ T cells from blood. This clonotype originated in a woman aged 40 to 50 with multiple sclerosis. In DNA, the CDR3 is TGTGCCATCAGTGTCGAACAGGGGTTTGAAGCTTTCTTT. This translates into CAISVEQGFEAFF.